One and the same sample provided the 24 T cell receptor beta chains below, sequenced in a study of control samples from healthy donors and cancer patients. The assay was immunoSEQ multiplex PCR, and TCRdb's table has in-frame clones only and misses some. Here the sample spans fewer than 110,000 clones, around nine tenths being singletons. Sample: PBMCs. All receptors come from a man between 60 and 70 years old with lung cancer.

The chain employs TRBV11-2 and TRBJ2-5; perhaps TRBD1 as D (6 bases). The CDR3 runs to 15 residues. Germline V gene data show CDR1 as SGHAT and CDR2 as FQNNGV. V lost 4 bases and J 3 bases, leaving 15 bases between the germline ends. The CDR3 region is CASSSDSRMEETQYF. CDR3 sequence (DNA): TGTGCCAGCAGCTCGGACAGTCGAATGGAAGAGACCCAGTACTTC.

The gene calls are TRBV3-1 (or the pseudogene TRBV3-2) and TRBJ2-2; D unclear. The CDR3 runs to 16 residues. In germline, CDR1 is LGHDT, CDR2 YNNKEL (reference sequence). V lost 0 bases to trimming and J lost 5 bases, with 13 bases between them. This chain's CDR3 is CASSQDKGMGTGELFF. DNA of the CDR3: TGTGCCAGCAGCCAAGATAAGGGAATGGGAACCGGGGAGCTGTTTTTT.

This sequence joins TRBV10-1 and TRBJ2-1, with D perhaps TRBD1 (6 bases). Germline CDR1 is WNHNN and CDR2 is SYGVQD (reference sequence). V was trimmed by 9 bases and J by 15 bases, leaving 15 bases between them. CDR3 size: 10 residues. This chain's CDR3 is CARPAGDWFF. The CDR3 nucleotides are TGCGCCAGGCCAGCAGGGGATTGGTTCTTC.

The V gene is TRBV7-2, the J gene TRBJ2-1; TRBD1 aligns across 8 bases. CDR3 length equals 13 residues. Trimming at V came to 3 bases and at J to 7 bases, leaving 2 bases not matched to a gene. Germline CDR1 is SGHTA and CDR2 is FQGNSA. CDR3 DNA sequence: TGTGCCAGCAGCTTGGACAGGGAGAATGAGCAGTTCTTC. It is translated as CASSLDRENEQFF.

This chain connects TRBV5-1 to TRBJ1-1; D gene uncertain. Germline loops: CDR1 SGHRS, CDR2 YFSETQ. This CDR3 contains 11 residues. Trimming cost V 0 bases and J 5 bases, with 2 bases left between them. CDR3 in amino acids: CASSLGTEAFF. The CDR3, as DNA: TGCGCCAGCAGCTTGGGGACTGAAGCTTTCTTT.

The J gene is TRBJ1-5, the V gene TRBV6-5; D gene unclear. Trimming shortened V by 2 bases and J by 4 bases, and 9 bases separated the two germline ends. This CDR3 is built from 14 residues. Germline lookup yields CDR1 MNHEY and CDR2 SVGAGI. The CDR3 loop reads CASSYGRKNQPQHF. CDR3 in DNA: TGTGCCAGCAGTTACGGGCGGAAGAATCAGCCCCAGCATTTT.

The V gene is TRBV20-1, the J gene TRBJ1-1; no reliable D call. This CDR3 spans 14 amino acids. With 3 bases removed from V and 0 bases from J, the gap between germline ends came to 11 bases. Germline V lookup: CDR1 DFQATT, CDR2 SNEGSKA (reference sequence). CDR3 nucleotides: TGCAGTGCTAGTTTCCCAGAGATGAACACTGAAGCTTTCTTT. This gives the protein CSASFPEMNTEAFF.

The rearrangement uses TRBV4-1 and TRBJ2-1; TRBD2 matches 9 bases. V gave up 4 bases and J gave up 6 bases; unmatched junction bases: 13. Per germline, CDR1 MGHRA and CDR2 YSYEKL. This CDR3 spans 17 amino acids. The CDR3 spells CASSPGAGRGGLNEQFF. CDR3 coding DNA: TGCGCCAGCAGCCCTGGGGCGGGGCGGGGGGGCCTCAATGAGCAGTTCTTC.

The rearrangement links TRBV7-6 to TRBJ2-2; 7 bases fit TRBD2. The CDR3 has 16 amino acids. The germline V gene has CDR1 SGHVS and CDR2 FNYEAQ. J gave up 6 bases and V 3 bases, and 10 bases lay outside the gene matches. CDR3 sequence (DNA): TGTGCCAGCAGCTTTGGTCAGACTAGCACCGCCGGGGAGCTGTTTTTT. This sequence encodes CASSFGQTSTAGELFF.

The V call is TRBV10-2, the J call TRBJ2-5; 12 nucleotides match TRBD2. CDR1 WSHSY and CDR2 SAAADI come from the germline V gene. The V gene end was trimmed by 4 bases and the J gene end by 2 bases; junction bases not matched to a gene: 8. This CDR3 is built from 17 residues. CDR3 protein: CASSGTSGAERQETQYF. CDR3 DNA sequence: TGCGCCAGCAGTGGGACTAGCGGGGCCGAGCGTCAAGAGACCCAGTACTTC.

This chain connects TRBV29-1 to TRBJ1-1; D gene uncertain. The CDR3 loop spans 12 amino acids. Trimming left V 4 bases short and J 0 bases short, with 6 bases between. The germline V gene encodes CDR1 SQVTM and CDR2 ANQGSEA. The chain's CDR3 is CSVGGVNTEAFF. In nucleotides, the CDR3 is TGCAGCGTTGGTGGGGTGAACACTGAAGCTTTCTTT.

CDR3 amino acids: CASRPGNTGELFF. CDR3 in DNA: TGTGCCAGCAGGCCAGGAAACACCGGGGAGCTGTTTTTT. The chain has TRBV12-3 or TRBV12-4 and TRBJ2-2; D remains unclear. There are 13 residues in the CDR3. Trimming pared 6 bases from V and 2 bases from J, leaving 7 bases between.

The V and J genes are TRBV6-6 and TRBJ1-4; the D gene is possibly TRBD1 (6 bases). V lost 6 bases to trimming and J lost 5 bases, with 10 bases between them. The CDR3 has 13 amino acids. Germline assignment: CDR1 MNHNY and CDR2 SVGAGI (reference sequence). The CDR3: CASRAGQNEKLFF. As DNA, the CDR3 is TGTGCCAGCAGAGCCGGACAGAATGAAAAACTGTTTTTT.

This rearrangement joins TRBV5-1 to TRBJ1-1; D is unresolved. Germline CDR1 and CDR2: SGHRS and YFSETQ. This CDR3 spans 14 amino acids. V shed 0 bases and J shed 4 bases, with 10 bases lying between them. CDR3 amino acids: CASSLGAGSTEAFF. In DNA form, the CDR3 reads TGCGCCAGCAGCTTGGGAGCGGGGAGCACTGAAGCTTTCTTT.

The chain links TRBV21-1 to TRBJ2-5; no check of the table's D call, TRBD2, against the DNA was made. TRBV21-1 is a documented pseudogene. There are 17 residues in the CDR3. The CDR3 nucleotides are TGTGCCAGCAGCCACCCTCGGACTAGCGGGGAAAAGGAGACCCAGTACTTC. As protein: CASSHPRTSGEKETQYF.

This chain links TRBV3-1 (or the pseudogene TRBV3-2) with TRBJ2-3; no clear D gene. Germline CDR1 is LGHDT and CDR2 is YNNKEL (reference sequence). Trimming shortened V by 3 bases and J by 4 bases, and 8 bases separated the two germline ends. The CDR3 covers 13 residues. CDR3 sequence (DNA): TGTGCCAGCAGCCATAGTTCAGCAGATACGCAGTATTTT. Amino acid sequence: CASSHSSADTQYF.

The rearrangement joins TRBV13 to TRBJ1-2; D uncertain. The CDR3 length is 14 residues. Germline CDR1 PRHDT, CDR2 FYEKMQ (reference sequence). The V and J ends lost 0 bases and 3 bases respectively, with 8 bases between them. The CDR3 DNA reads TGTGCCAGCAGCTTAGGAATCATGGACTATGGCTACACCTTC. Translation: CASSLGIMDYGYTF. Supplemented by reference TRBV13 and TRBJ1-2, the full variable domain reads AAGVIQSPRHLIKEKRETATLKCYPIPRHDTVYWYQQGPGQDPQFLISFYEKMQSDKGSIPDRFSAQQFSDYHSELNMSSLELGDSALYFCASSLGIMDYGYTFGSGTRLTVV.

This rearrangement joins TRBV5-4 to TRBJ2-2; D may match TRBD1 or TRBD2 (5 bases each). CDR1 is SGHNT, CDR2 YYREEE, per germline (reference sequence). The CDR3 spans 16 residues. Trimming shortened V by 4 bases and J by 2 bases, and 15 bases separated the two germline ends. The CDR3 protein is CASSRDAFTNTGELFF. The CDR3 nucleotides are TGTGCCAGCAGCCGGGACGCCTTTACTAACACCGGGGAGCTGTTTTTT.

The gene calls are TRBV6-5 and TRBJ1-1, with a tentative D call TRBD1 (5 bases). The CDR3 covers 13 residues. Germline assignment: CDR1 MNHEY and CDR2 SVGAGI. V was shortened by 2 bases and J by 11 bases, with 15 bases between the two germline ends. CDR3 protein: CASSYTPREGAFF. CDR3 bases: TGTGCCAGCAGTTACACGCCCCGGGAGGGGGCTTTCTTT.

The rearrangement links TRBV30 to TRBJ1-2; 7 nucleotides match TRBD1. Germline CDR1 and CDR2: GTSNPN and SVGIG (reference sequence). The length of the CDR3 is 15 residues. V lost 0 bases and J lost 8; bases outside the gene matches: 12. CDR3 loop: CAWSVRGDRDGGYTF. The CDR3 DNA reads TGTGCCTGGAGTGTAAGGGGAGACAGGGACGGCGGCTACACCTTC.

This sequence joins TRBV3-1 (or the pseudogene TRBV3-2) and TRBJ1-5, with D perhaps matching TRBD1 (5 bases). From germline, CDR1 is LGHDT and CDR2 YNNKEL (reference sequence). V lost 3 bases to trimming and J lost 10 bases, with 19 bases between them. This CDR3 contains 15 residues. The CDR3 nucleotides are TGTGCCAGCAGCCATCACAAGGCTCCGGGACCCCCCCAGCATTTT. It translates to CASSHHKAPGPPQHF.

The CDR3: CASSFERDRPAGYTF. The CDR3 coding sequence is TGTGCCAGCAGCTTCGAACGGGACCGCCCAGCGGGCTACACCTTC. The chain links TRBV7-8 to TRBJ1-2; D may be TRBD1 (5 bases). CDR1 and CDR2 (germline): SGHVS, FQNEAQ. Trimming took off 3 bases at V and 8 bases at J, with 19 bases between the two ends. This CDR3 is built from 15 residues.

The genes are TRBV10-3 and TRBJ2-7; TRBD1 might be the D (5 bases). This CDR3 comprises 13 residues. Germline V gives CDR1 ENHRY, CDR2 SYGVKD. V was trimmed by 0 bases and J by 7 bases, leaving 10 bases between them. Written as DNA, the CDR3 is TGTGCCATCAGTGAGTCGGGCAGGGATGAGCAGTACGTC. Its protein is CAISESGRDEQYV.

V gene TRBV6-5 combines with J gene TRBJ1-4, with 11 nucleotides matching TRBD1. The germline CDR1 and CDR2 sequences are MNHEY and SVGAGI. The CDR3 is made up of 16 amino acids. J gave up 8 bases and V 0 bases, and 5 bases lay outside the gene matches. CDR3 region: CASSYSDRGLNEKLFF. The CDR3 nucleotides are TGTGCCAGCAGTTACTCGGACAGGGGGCTTAACGAAAAACTGTTTTTT.